This passage covers 30 T cell receptor beta chains from one sample sequenced in a study of cytomegalovirus exposure and HLA in healthy donors. The PCR made use of 60 Vbeta and 13 Jbeta primers. The table came from immunoSEQ multiplex PCR; TCRdb's copy has only in-frame clones and leaves some out. This repertoire shows around 130,000 clones, roughly 74% found once; its top ten account for about 6%. Sequenced input: PBMCs. The receptors originated from a woman between 50 and 59 years old in good health and CMV-seropositive.

This clone has just a few counts. The gene calls are TRBV30 and TRBJ1-3; D remains ambiguous. CDR1 GTSNPN and CDR2 SVGIG come from the germline V gene (reference sequence). The CDR3 length is 14 residues. Trimming took off 3 bases at V and 0 bases at J, with 9 bases between the two ends. CDR3 residues: CAWRPGLSGNTIYF. The CDR3 DNA sequence: TGTGCCTGGAGACCAGGCCTCTCTGGAAACACCATATATTTT.

This rearrangement joins TRBV15 to TRBJ2-7; unclear D gene. The germline gives CDR1 LNHNV, CDR2 YYDKDF (reference sequence). The CDR3 is 12 amino acids. V was clipped by 0 bases and J by 6 bases, with 6 bases between them. CDR3 DNA sequence: TGTGCCACCAGCAGAGATCGAGGCGAGCAGTACTTC. Its protein product is CATSRDRGEQYF. The entire variable domain, with the rest obtained from reference TRBV15 and TRBJ2-7, is as follows: DAMVIQNPRYQVTQFGKPVTLSCSQTLNHNVMYWYQQKSSQAPKLLFHYYDKDFNNEADTPDNFQSRRPNTSFCFLDIRSPGLGDTAMYLCATSRDRGEQYFGPGTRLTVT.

This rearrangement joins TRBV5-1 to TRBJ1-1; tentatively, D is TRBD1 (5 bases). V was clipped by 2 bases and J by 3 bases, with 11 bases between them. The CDR3 runs to 14 residues. Germline values: CDR1 SGHRS, CDR2 YFSETQ. Written as DNA, the CDR3 is TGCGCCAGCAGCTTTTCCGTAGGGGACACTGAAGCTTTCTTT. The encoded protein is CASSFSVGDTEAFF.

This clone was recorded once. CDR3 protein: CASSIERNTEAFF. DNA of the CDR3: TGTGCCAGCAGCATCGAGAGGAACACTGAAGCTTTCTTT. The rearrangement uses TRBV6-6 and TRBJ1-1; no firm D call. The CDR3 is 13 amino acids. V was pared by 6 bases and J by 1 base, with 9 bases between. Germline V CDR1 and CDR2: MNHNY, SVGAGI (reference sequence).

This clone was detected only once. This chain links TRBV10-3 with TRBJ1-1; D uncertain. Trimming cost V 3 bases and J 4 bases, with 9 bases left between them. Germline loops: CDR1 ENHRY, CDR2 SYGVKD. The CDR3 covers 13 residues. CDR3 bases: TGTGCCATCAGTGATAGGTCGGGCACTGAAGCTTTCTTT. It translates to CAISDRSGTEAFF.

The rearrangement links TRBV29-1 to TRBJ1-2; D perhaps matches TRBD1 (5 bases). The CDR3 has 11 residues. The germline gives CDR1 SQVTM, CDR2 ANQGSEA. Trimming left V 5 bases short and J 2 bases short, with 6 bases between. The CDR3 coding sequence is TGCAGCGTTCAGGGAAACTATGGCTACACCTTC. It is translated as CSVQGNYGYTF.

The chain is built from TRBV5-8 and TRBJ1-4, with 9 bases matching TRBD1. The CDR3 sequence is 15 residues long. Trimming took 2 bases from V and 4 from J; bases not matched to a gene: 3. Germline CDR1 reads SGHTS; CDR2 reads YDEGEE. CDR3 in amino acids: CASSLWTGDNEKLFF. DNA for the CDR3: TGTGCCAGCAGCTTATGGACAGGGGATAATGAAAAACTGTTTTTT.

The rearrangement joins TRBV5-1 to TRBJ2-1, with 8 bases fitting TRBD1. CDR3 length: 15 amino acids. Per the germline V gene, CDR1 is SGHRS and CDR2 is YFSETQ. The junction had 7 bases not matched to a gene; V was cut back by 4 bases and J by 4 bases. The CDR3 loop reads CASSPETGEYNEQFF. CDR3 in DNA: TGCGCCAGCAGCCCCGAGACAGGGGAATACAATGAGCAGTTCTTC.

This rearrangement joins TRBV4-1 to TRBJ1-2, with 7 bases aligning to TRBD1. The CDR3 runs 17 residues. Germline trimming cut 6 bases from V and 0 bases from J; bases unmatched to any gene: 13. Germline V lookup: CDR1 MGHRA, CDR2 YSYEKL. CDR3 bases: TGCGCCAGCAGGGGCGGCGCAGGGGGATACTCTAACTATGGCTACACCTTC. It encodes CASRGGAGGYSNYGYTF.

The chain links TRBV19 to TRBJ1-1, with 11 nucleotides matching TRBD1. Germline V gives CDR1 LNHDA, CDR2 SQIVND (reference sequence). V lost 3 bases to trimming and J lost 1 base; unmatched junction nucleotides: 4. The CDR3 covers 16 residues. CDR3 bases: TGTGCCAGTAGTATTGGGACAGGGGGAGAGAACACTGAAGCTTTCTTT. Its translation is CASSIGTGGENTEAFF. Complete variable domain (other parts from reference TRBV19 and TRBJ1-1): DGGITQSPKYLFRKEGQNVTLSCEQNLNHDAMYWYRQDPGQGLRLIYYSQIVNDFQKGDIAEGYSVSREKKESFPLTVTSAQKNPTAFYLCASSIGTGGENTEAFFGQGTRLTVV.

J is TRBJ1-5 and V is TRBV6-5; the D gene is possibly TRBD1 (5 bases). V lost 6 bases, J lost 10 bases, and 13 bases lay in between. This CDR3 spans 12 amino acids. Looked up from germline, CDR1 is MNHEY and CDR2 is SVGAGI. The CDR3 nucleotides read TGTGCCAGCAGGCAGGGAGGTTTACCCCAGCATTTT. Translation: CASRQGGLPQHF.

The J gene is TRBJ1-4, the V gene TRBV6-1; D is unresolved. Germline V gene sequence: CDR1 MNHNS, CDR2 SASEGT. This CDR3 has 15 residues. V was shortened by 8 bases and J by 6 bases, with 19 bases between the two germline ends. The CDR3 here is CASSGQRGLDEKLFF. CDR3 sequence (DNA): TGTGCCAGCTCCGGTCAACGGGGATTGGATGAAAAACTGTTTTTT.

The V and J genes are TRBV6-5 and TRBJ1-1; no clear D. The germline V gene encodes CDR1 MNHEY and CDR2 SVGAGI. The CDR3 length is 11 residues. Deletions cut 6 bases from V and 7 bases from J, with 9 bases between. The CDR3 DNA reads as TGTGCCAGCAGCCAGGATCATGAAGCTTTCTTT. It specifies CASSQDHEAFF.

The genes are TRBV7-2 and TRBJ2-1, with 9 bases aligning to TRBD1. With V trimmed by 5 bases and J by 6 bases, 5 bases remained unmatched. The CDR3 sequence is 14 residues long. Germline V gene data show CDR1 as SGHTA and CDR2 as FQGNSA. CDR3 amino acids: CASSRDRAVNEQFF. The DNA of the CDR3 is TGTGCCAGCAGCCGGGACAGGGCCGTCAATGAGCAGTTCTTC.

The genes are TRBV4-3 and TRBJ1-3, with D hard to call. Germline V gene data show CDR1 as LGHNA and CDR2 as YSLEER. This CDR3 is built from 15 residues. The V and J ends lost 1 base and 0 bases respectively, with 7 bases between them. The CDR3 protein is CASSQGDNSGNTIYF. The CDR3 DNA follows: TGCGCCAGCAGCCAAGGAGATAACTCTGGAAACACCATATATTTT.

This clone was seen more than once but under ten times. V gene TRBV18 combines with J gene TRBJ1-5, with D tentatively TRBD1 (6 bases). Looked up from germline, CDR1 is KGHSH and CDR2 is LQKENI. The CDR3 covers 16 residues. V was pared by 0 bases and J by 1 base, with 10 bases between. The CDR3: CASSPPQGKSNQPQHF. CDR3 in DNA: TGTGCCAGCTCACCACCACAGGGTAAGAGCAATCAGCCCCAGCATTTT.

DNA for the CDR3: TGTGCCAGCAGTTACTCGGGGCGGCAGAGGGAAGCTTTCTTT. This gives the protein CASSYSGRQREAFF. The chain joins TRBV6-5 to TRBJ1-1, with D perhaps TRBD1 (5 bases). This CDR3 has 14 amino acids. Germline V gives CDR1 MNHEY, CDR2 SVGAGI. The V gene lost 0 bases and the J gene lost 8 bases, with 13 bases spanning the gap.

This clone has just a few counts. The chain uses TRBV30 and TRBJ1-1; D is uncertain. The CDR3 spans 16 residues. V gave up 0 bases and J gave up 4 bases, with 18 bases separating them. The germline V gene encodes CDR1 GTSNPN and CDR2 SVGIG (reference sequence). The DNA for the CDR3 is TGTGCCTGGAGTGTAGAGGCGAGACTTGTGGTCACTGAAGCTTTCTTT. Its translation is CAWSVEARLVVTEAFF. Full variable domain (remainder filled in from reference TRBV30 and TRBJ1-1): SQTIHQWPATLVQPVGSPLSLECTVEGTSNPNLYWYRQAAGRGLQLLFYSVGIGQISSEVPQNLSASRPQDRQFILSSKKLLLSDSGFYLCAWSVEARLVVTEAFFGQGTRLTVV.

CDR3 sequence: CASSLAQGEGGYTF. CDR3 DNA: TGCGCCAGCAGCTTGGCCCAGGGGGAAGGTGGCTACACCTTC. The chain combines TRBV5-1 with TRBJ1-2; 7 bases match TRBD1. The germline V gene has CDR1 SGHRS and CDR2 YFSETQ. Trimming removed 0 bases from V and 7 bases from J; junction bases left unmatched: 6. The CDR3 loop spans 14 amino acids.

The V and J genes are TRBV4-1 and TRBJ1-6; a weak D match, TRBD1 (5 bases). V was pared by 1 base and J by 6 bases, with 10 bases between. Germline CDR1 MGHRA, CDR2 YSYEKL. The CDR3 runs to 15 residues. DNA of the CDR3: TGCGCCAGCAGCCAAGGAAGGGGTTCTAATTCACCCCTCCACTTT. It yields the protein CASSQGRGSNSPLHF.

The chain recombines TRBV6-5 with TRBJ2-2; no clear D gene. This CDR3 has 10 residues. Between the trimmed V and J ends, which lost 7 bases and 8 bases, there was a span of 5 bases. Germline lookup yields CDR1 MNHEY and CDR2 SVGAGI. DNA for the CDR3: TGTGCCAGCATCCTAGGGGAGCTGTTTTTT. Translated: CASILGELFF.

This chain connects TRBV9 to TRBJ2-3; 9 bases agree with TRBD2. The V segment lost 2 bases and the J segment 6 bases; nucleotides outside the gene matches: 7. The CDR3 contains 15 residues. Germline CDR1 reads SGDLS; CDR2 reads YYNGEE. CDR3 sequence reads: CASSVGGGVWDTQYF. For the CDR3, the DNA is TGTGCCAGCAGCGTGGGCGGGGGGGTTTGGGATACGCAGTATTTT.

The rearrangement links TRBV19 to TRBJ2-1; maybe TRBD2 (6 bases). Trimming pared 6 bases from V and 8 bases from J, leaving 20 bases between. This CDR3 comprises 15 residues. CDR1 and CDR2 (germline): LNHDA, SQIVND (reference sequence). Here the CDR3 reads CASREEGLGVDEQFF. The CDR3 DNA reads TGTGCCAGTAGGGAGGAGGGGTTGGGTGTCGATGAGCAGTTCTTC.

A word on this clone: Compared with germline, one end of the junction differs, possibly owing to a read error. This chain uses TRBV7-9 with TRBJ1-4; 9 bases fit TRBD1. The length of the CDR3 is 12 residues. Germline V gene data show CDR1 as SEHNR and CDR2 as FQNEAQ (reference sequence). DNA of the CDR3: TGTTCCAGCAGCTCGGTGCTGGGACAGGGTTTTTTT. Amino acids: CSSSSVLGQGFF.

This clone was observed a few times. The J gene is TRBJ1-2, the V gene TRBV4-2; D ambiguous. Germline assignment: CDR1 LGHNA and CDR2 YNFKEQ. The CDR3 loop spans 15 amino acids. Trimming took off 0 bases at V and 10 bases at J, with 18 bases between the two ends. CDR3 residues: CASSQERRGTMAYTF. The CDR3 coding sequence is TGTGCCAGCAGCCAAGAGAGAAGAGGAACCATGGCCTACACCTTC.

This clone was seen a few times. The chain combines TRBV5-1 with TRBJ2-3, with TRBD2 identical over 14 bases. V trimming: 4 bases; J trimming: 5 bases; junction bases outside the gene matches: 9. This CDR3 spans 17 amino acids. CDR1 is SGHRS, CDR2 YFSETQ, per germline. The CDR3 DNA reads as TGCGCCAGCAGCCTACGGACTAGCGGGGGGTCCGGAGATACGCAGTATTTT. Translating gives CASSLRTSGGSGDTQYF. Full variable domain (missing parts from reference TRBV5-1 and TRBJ2-3): KAGVTQTPRYLIKTRGQQVTLSCSPISGHRSVSWYQQTPGQGLQFLFEYFSETQRNKGNFPGRFSGRQFSNSRSEMNVSTLELGDSALYLCASSLRTSGGSGDTQYFGPGTRLTVL.

This clone has a handful of counts. The V call is TRBV4-3, the J call TRBJ2-1, with TRBD2 matching 9 bases. CDR3 length: 16 amino acids. Germline V gene data show CDR1 as LGHNA and CDR2 as YSLEER. V trimming: 3 bases; J trimming: 3 bases; junction bases outside the gene matches: 6. The CDR3 sequence is CASSQGLSGSYNEQFF. CDR3 coding DNA: TGCGCCAGCAGCCAGGGGCTTAGCGGGAGCTACAATGAGCAGTTCTTC.

The chain recombines TRBV5-8 with TRBJ1-1, with D hard to call. CDR3 length: 15 residues. Germline CDR1 is SGHTS and CDR2 is YDEGEE. The V gene lost 3 bases and the J gene lost 1 base, with 13 bases spanning the gap. DNA for the CDR3: TGTGCCAGCAGCTACCATGTCCCCGGGAACACTGAAGCTTTCTTT. Translated, it gives CASSYHVPGNTEAFF. The full variable domain, rest sourced from reference TRBV5-8 and TRBJ1-1, is EAGVTQSPTHLIKTRGQQATLRCSPISGHTSVYWYQQALGLGLQFLLWYDEGEERNRGNFPPRFSGRQFPNYSSELNVNALELEDSALYLCASSYHVPGNTEAFFGQGTRLTVV.

The chain has TRBV19 and TRBJ2-1; perhaps TRBD1 as D (5 bases). The CDR3 sequence is 12 residues long. V gave up 1 base and J gave up 9 bases, with 7 bases separating them. The germline V gene encodes CDR1 LNHDA and CDR2 SQIVND (reference sequence). The CDR3 protein is CASSIVDSEQFF. In DNA, the CDR3 is TGTGCCAGTAGTATAGTTGACAGTGAGCAGTTCTTC. Filled out from reference TRBV19 and TRBJ2-1, the complete variable domain reads DGGITQSPKYLFRKEGQNVTLSCEQNLNHDAMYWYRQDPGQGLRLIYYSQIVNDFQKGDIAEGYSVSREKKESFPLTVTSAQKNPTAFYLCASSIVDSEQFFGPGTRLTVL.

CDR3 sequence (DNA): TGTGCCAGCAGCTTCGGGACAGGGGGCTTGGGGAATGAAAAACTGTTTTTT. It codes for CASSFGTGGLGNEKLFF. The chain recombines TRBV7-9 with TRBJ1-4, with TRBD1 matching 12 bases. The trim removed 3 bases at V and 5 bases at J, leaving 7 bases unmatched. This CDR3 contains 17 residues. Germline CDR1 and CDR2: SEHNR and FQNEAQ (reference sequence).